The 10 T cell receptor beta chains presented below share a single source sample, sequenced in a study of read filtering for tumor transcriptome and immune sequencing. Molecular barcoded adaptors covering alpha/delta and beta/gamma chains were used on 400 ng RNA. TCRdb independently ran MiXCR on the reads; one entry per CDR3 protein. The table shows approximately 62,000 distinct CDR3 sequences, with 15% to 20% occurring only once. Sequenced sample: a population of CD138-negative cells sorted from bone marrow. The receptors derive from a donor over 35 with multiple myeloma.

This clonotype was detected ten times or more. CDR3 protein: CASSLTIYQGGELFF. The CDR3 nucleotides are TGTGCCAGCAGCTTAACAATATATCAAGGCGGGGAGCTGTTTTTT. The chain is built from TRBV11-2 and TRBJ2-2; D unclear. Germline-derived CDR1 and CDR2 are SGHAT and FQNNGV. The CDR3 is 15 amino acids. Trimming took off 2 bases at V and 7 bases at J, with 14 bases between the two ends.

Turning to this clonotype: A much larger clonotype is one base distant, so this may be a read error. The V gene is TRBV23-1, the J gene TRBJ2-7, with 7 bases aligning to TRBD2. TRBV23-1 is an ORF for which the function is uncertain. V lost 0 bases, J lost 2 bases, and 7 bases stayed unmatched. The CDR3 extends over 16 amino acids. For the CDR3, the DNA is TGCGCCAGCAGTCAATCCGGGGAGGGGCAGGCCTACGAGCAGTACTTC. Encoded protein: CASSQSGEGQAYEQYF.

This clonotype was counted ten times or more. The CDR3 here is CASSALRRGDSNQPQHF. CDR3 DNA: TGTGCCAGCAGCGCCCTCCGGAGGGGAGATAGCAATCAGCCCCAGCATTTT. The gene calls are TRBV7-3 and TRBJ1-5, with D possibly being TRBD1 (5 bases). The germline CDR1 and CDR2 sequences are SGHTA and FQGTGA. The length of the CDR3 is 17 residues. Trimming pared 5 bases from V and 0 bases from J, leaving 17 bases between.

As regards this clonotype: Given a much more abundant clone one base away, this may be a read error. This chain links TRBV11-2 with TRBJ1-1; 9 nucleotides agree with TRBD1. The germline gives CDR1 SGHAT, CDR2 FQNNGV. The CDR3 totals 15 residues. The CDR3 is CAGSPTTGGRTEAFF. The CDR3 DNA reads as TGTGCCGGCAGCCCGACGACAGGGGGTCGAACTGAAGCTTTCTTT.

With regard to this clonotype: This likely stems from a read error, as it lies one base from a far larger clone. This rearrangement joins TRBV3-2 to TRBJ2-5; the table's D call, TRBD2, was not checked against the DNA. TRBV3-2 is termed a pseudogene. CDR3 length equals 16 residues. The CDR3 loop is CASSQDRSEATETQYF. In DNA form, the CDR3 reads TGTGCCAGCAGCCAAGATAGATCGGAGGCCACAGAGACCCAGTACTTC.

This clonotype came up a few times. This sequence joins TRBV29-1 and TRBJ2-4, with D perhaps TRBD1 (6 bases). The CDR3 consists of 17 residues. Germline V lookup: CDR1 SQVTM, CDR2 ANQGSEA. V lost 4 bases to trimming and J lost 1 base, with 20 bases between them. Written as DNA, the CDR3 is TGCAGCGTTGCTGGTCTATATGGGGGCGCGGCCAAAAACATTCAGTACTTC. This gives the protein CSVAGLYGGAAKNIQYF.

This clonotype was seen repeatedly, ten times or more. The CDR3 reads CASTTGQNYGYTF. CDR3 nucleotide sequence: TGTGCCAGTACAACCGGCCAGAACTATGGCTACACCTTC. The V and J genes are TRBV9 and TRBJ1-2; D remains ambiguous. This CDR3 is built from 13 residues. Trimming shortened V by 8 bases and J by 2 bases, and 13 bases separated the two germline ends. Germline V gene lookup returns CDR1 SGDLS and CDR2 YYNGEE.

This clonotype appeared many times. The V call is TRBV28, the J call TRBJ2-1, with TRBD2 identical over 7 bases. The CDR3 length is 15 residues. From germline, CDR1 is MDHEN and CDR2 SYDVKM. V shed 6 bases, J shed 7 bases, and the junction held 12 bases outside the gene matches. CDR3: CASSLLRGGRNEQFF. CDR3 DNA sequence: TGTGCCAGCAGCCTACTTCGCGGCGGGAGAAATGAGCAGTTCTTC. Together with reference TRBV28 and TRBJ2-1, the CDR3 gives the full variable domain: DVKVTQSSRYLVKRTGEKVFLECVQDMDHENMFWYRQDPGLGLRLIYFSYDVKMKEKGDIPEGYSVSREKKERFSLILESASTNQTSMYLCASSLLRGGRNEQFFGPGTRLTVL.

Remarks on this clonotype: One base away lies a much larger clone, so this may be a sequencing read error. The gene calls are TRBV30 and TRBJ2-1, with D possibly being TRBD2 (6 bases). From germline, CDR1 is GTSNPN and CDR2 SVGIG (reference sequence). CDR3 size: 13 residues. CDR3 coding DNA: TGTACCTGGAGTAGCGGACCCTACAATGAGCAGTTCTTC. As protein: CTWSSGPYNEQFF.

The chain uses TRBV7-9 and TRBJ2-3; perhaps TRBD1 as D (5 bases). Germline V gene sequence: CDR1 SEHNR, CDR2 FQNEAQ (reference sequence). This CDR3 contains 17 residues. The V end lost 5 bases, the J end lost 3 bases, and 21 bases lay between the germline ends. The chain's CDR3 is CASSPPREKVLTDTQYF. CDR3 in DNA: TGTGCCAGCAGCCCTCCCAGGGAAAAGGTTCTGACAGATACGCAGTATTTT.